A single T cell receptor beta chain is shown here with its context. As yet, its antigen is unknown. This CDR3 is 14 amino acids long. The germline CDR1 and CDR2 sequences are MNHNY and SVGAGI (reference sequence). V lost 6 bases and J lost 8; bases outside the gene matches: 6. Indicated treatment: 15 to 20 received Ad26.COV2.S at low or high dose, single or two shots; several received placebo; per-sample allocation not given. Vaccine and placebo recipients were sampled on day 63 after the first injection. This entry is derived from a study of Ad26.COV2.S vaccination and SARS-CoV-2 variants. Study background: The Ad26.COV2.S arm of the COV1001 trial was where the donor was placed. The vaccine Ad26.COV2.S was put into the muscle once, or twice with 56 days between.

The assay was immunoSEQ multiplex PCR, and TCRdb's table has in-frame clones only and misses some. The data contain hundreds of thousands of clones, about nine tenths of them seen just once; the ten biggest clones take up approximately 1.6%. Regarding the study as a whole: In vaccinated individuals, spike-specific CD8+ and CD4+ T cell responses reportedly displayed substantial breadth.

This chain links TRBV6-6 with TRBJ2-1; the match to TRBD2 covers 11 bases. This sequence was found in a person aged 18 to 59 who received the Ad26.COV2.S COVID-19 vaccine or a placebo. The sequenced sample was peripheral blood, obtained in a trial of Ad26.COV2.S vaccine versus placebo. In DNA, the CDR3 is TGTGCCAGCAGGCTAGCGGGGGGCCAGGATGAGCAGTTCTTC. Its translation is CASRLAGGQDEQFF.